Given below is one TCR beta chain in context. Its antigen is unknown. The data were obtained in a study of Tregs in tolerant kidney transplant recipients. Related graft donors supplied nonmyeloablative bone marrow transplants, and mixed chimerism was transient. Assay used: immunoSEQ multiplex PCR; TCRdb lists only in-frame clones, some missing. This sample has roughly 50,000 clones, with 89% found just once. Germline CDR1 SGHVS, CDR2 FNYEAQ. The trim removed 1 base at V and 6 bases at J, leaving 3 bases unmatched. The CDR3 is made up of 14 amino acids. Study results and caveats: Findings come from small patient numbers and require larger validation. No direct test of biological reproducibility was done here. The most relevant donor-specific Treg TCRbeta repertoire apparently came from expansion with activated donor B cells.

The material sequenced was CD8+ T cells from blood (PBMCs), taken 12 months after the transplant. The genes are TRBV7-6 and TRBJ1-5, with 7 nucleotides matching TRBD1. This sequence was found in a human patient who received a combined kidney and bone marrow transplant. The graft donor may have contributed some T cells. This CDR3 reads CASSLEGASQPQHF. CDR3 coding DNA: TGTGCCAGCAGCTTAGAGGGGGCCAGTCAGCCCCAGCATTTT.